This TCR beta chain was identified in a study of graft-versus-host responses after intestinal transplantation. The wider study: Every recipient had anti-thymocyte globulin induction and approximately three years of tacrolimus plus steroids. Study conclusions and caveats: GvH clones surfaced in recipient marrow, some emerging earlier in ileum or blood. Individuals who had graft-donor T cell macrochimerism had allografts that showed high graft-versus-host to host-versus-graft clonal ratios. Circulating GvH clone levels at their peak were associated with HvG declines (early post-transplant).

The CDR3 runs 13 residues. Germline CDR1 is MGHRA and CDR2 is YSYEKL. V was pared by 4 bases and J by 4 bases, with 11 bases between. Assay used: immunoSEQ multiplex PCR; TCRdb lists only in-frame clones, some missing. The sample contains just over 85,000 clones, under 95% of which appear only once. Turning to this clone: Antigen specificity is unknown.

This sequence originates from a human donor who was the organ donor for an intestinal transplant. The source was unstimulated CD8+ T cells sorted from spleen or lymph node cells, collected before transplant. The chain links TRBV4-1 to TRBJ2-7, with TRBD2 as a possible D gene (5 bases). CDR3 bases: TGCGCCAGCAGCCTAGCGCGCTCGTACGAGCAGTACTTC. It translates to CASSLARSYEQYF.